Each of the 32 T cell receptor beta chains below was sequenced from the same sample in a study of cytomegalovirus exposure and HLA in healthy donors. A multiplex PCR was run with 60 Vbeta primers and 13 Jbeta primers. Profiled with immunoSEQ multiplex PCR; TCRdb holds only in-frame clones, not every one. This table has some 100,000 clones, around three quarters appearing once. The source material was PBMCs. Every receptor here comes from a female donor in good health and CMV-seropositive.

This rearrangement joins TRBV5-1 to TRBJ2-6; D is ambiguous. This CDR3 spans 15 amino acids. Trimming cost V 4 bases and J 0 bases, with 8 bases left between them. Germline V gene lookup returns CDR1 SGHRS and CDR2 YFSETQ. CDR3 amino acids: CASSHSGSGANVLTF. The CDR3 DNA follows: TGCGCCAGCAGCCACTCAGGCTCTGGGGCCAACGTCCTGACTTTC.

The rearrangement uses TRBV11-2 and TRBJ1-1, with D perhaps TRBD1 (5 bases). CDR1 is SGHAT, CDR2 FQNNGV, per germline. V lost 8 bases to trimming and J lost 1 base, with 29 bases between them. The length of the CDR3 is 19 residues. The CDR3 region is CASPKGPVTVTVSNTEAFF. The CDR3 DNA reads TGTGCCAGCCCCAAGGGGCCGGTAACAGTGACCGTATCGAACACTGAAGCTTTCTTT.

This clone occurred once. CDR3 sequence (DNA): TGTGCCAGTAGTATAGTCGGTCTCAATGAGCAGTTCTTC. Protein product: CASSIVGLNEQFF. The V and J genes are TRBV19 and TRBJ2-1; D remains unclear. The V end was cut by 1 base, the J end by 6 bases, with 7 bases between. This CDR3 has 13 amino acids. Germline V gene data show CDR1 as LNHDA and CDR2 as SQIVND (reference sequence).

This rearrangement joins TRBV7-2 to TRBJ1-3; D perhaps matches TRBD1 (5 bases). The ends were cut back, 3 bases at V and 2 bases at J, with 11 bases in the middle. CDR1 is SGHTA, CDR2 FQGNSA, per germline. This CDR3 comprises 15 residues. In nucleotides, the CDR3 is TGTGCCAGCAGCTTGGGGGGTTCGGCTGGAAACACCATATATTTT. Translating gives CASSLGGSAGNTIYF.

The chain joins TRBV7-2 to TRBJ2-1; TRBD1 is a possible D gene (5 bases). The CDR3 is 13 residues long. Germline CDR1 is SGHTA and CDR2 is FQGNSA. Trimming removed 3 bases from V and 5 bases from J, with 8 bases in between. DNA of the CDR3: TGTGCCAGCAGCTTTCCAGGGAACAATGAGCAGTTCTTC. Its protein is CASSFPGNNEQFF.

This sequence joins TRBV7-7 and TRBJ2-2, with 10 nucleotides matching TRBD1. The CDR3 runs to 16 residues. In germline, CDR1 is SSHAT, CDR2 FNYEAQ (reference sequence). Trimming cost V 0 bases and J 5 bases; bases outside gene matches: 3. CDR3 residues: CASSLAPGQGTGELFF. CDR3 nucleotides: TGTGCCAGCAGCTTAGCGCCGGGACAGGGGACCGGGGAGCTGTTTTTT.

The J gene is TRBJ2-2, the V gene TRBV18, with D possibly TRBD2 on 6 matching bases. From germline, CDR1 is KGHSH and CDR2 LQKENI. V was cut by 3 bases and J by 6 bases, with 14 bases left in between. The CDR3 consists of 15 residues. In DNA, the CDR3 is TGTGCCAGCTCACCTAAGGGACTGCCCTCCGGGGAGCTGTTTTTT. Encoded protein: CASSPKGLPSGELFF.

The chain carries TRBV6-6 and TRBJ1-4; maybe TRBD1 (6 bases). The CDR3 length is 14 residues. V was clipped by 6 bases and J by 15 bases, with 23 bases between them. CDR1 MNHNY and CDR2 SVGAGI come from the germline V gene (reference sequence). CDR3 DNA sequence: TGTGCCAGCAGCTCCGGGACACTAAACAAAAGGGTGTTTTTT. Translating it yields CASSSGTLNKRVFF.

This rearrangement joins TRBV5-1 to TRBJ2-2, with D possibly being TRBD2 (5 bases). V lost 3 bases, J lost 2 bases, and 11 bases lay in between. This CDR3 region has 15 residues. The germline CDR1 and CDR2 sequences are SGHRS and YFSETQ. The CDR3 DNA is TGCGCCAGCAGCTACGGACTTACTAACACCGGGGAGCTGTTTTTT. Its protein is CASSYGLTNTGELFF.

This rearrangement joins TRBV7-2 to TRBJ2-6, with D tentatively TRBD2 (6 bases). In germline, CDR1 is SGHTA, CDR2 FQGNSA. Trimming shortened V by 5 bases and J by 0 bases, and 8 bases separated the two germline ends. The CDR3 is 15 amino acids. This CDR3 reads CASSPGGSGANVLTF. CDR3 bases: TGTGCCAGCAGCCCCGGGGGCTCTGGGGCCAACGTCCTGACTTTC.

This clone was observed a handful of times. V is TRBV6-6 and J is TRBJ2-3, with D maybe TRBD1 (5 bases). Germline values: CDR1 MNHNY, CDR2 SVGAGI (reference sequence). The CDR3 spans 15 residues. Trimming took off 2 bases at V and 5 bases at J, with 14 bases between the two ends. The CDR3 coding sequence is TGTGCCAGCAGTTACGGCCAGGGTAGTAAAGATACGCAGTATTTT. It encodes CASSYGQGSKDTQYF.

This CDR3 is CASTRAGTGETQYF. The DNA of the CDR3 is TGTGCCAGCACTCGAGCCGGGACAGGGGAGACCCAGTACTTC. This sequence joins TRBV9 and TRBJ2-5; TRBD1 matches 9 bases. V shed 6 bases, J shed 5 bases, and the junction held 8 bases outside the gene matches. The CDR3 contains 14 residues. CDR1 is SGDLS, CDR2 YYNGEE, per germline.

This clone was counted between two and nine times. The chain couples TRBV5-1 to TRBJ2-2; no definite D call. V shed 0 bases and J shed 1 base, with 7 bases lying between them. This CDR3 is built from 15 residues. Germline CDR1 is SGHRS and CDR2 is YFSETQ. Here the CDR3 DNA reads TGCGCCAGCAGCTTGGCAGCAGGGAACACCGGGGAGCTGTTTTTT. This codes for CASSLAAGNTGELFF.

The chain recombines TRBV19 with TRBJ2-6; D is unclear. V was cut by 8 bases and J by 0 bases, with 11 bases left in between. This CDR3 comprises 15 residues. Per the germline V gene, CDR1 is LNHDA and CDR2 is SQIVND (reference sequence). The CDR3 DNA reads TGTGCCAGTTTAGAGAGTACCTCTGGGGCCAACGTCCTGACTTTC. Protein sequence: CASLESTSGANVLTF.

V usage is TRBV11-3 and J usage is TRBJ2-1; possibly TRBD2 for D (6 bases). V lost 6 bases to trimming and J lost 8 bases, with 20 bases between them. The CDR3 runs to 15 residues. Germline V lookup: CDR1 SGHNT, CDR2 YENEEA. CDR3 DNA: TGTGCCAGCAGTCCTTCTGGCGGGGCTTTGGATGAGCAGTTCTTC. This encodes CASSPSGGALDEQFF.

This chain connects TRBV7-2 to TRBJ1-5, with 7 bases identical to TRBD1. V dropped 5 bases and J dropped 5; count of bases not matched to a gene: 3. Germline V gives CDR1 SGHTA, CDR2 FQGNSA. The CDR3 totals 13 residues. CDR3 DNA sequence: TGTGCCAGCAGCCCCGGACAGGATCAGCCCCAGCATTTT. Its protein product is CASSPGQDQPQHF.

This sequence joins TRBV7-9 and TRBJ2-7, with 13 nucleotides matching TRBD2. The V and J ends lost 10 bases and 3 bases, in that order; junction bases with no gene match: 6. This CDR3 comprises 14 residues. Germline V lookup: CDR1 SEHNR, CDR2 FQNEAQ (reference sequence). CDR3 DNA: TGTGCCACCATTGGGACTAGCGGGAACTACGAGCAGTACTTC. As protein: CATIGTSGNYEQYF.

The chain uses TRBV6-1 and TRBJ2-1; 13 nucleotides align to TRBD2. V lost 4 bases to trimming and J lost 0 bases; unmatched junction nucleotides: 9. The CDR3 is 19 residues long. The germline V gene encodes CDR1 MNHNS and CDR2 SASEGT. The CDR3 spells CASSAPTSGGLRSYNEQFF. CDR3 nucleotide sequence: TGTGCCAGCAGTGCCCCGACTAGCGGGGGGCTCCGCTCCTACAATGAGCAGTTCTTC.

This chain connects TRBV29-1 to TRBJ2-5; 8 bases map to TRBD2. The CDR3 is made up of 14 amino acids. CDR1 and CDR2 (germline): SQVTM, ANQGSEA. After removal of 7 bases from V and 1 base from J, the junction contained 8 bases not matched to a gene. The CDR3 sequence is CSAALAGLQETQYF. For the CDR3, the DNA is TGCAGCGCTGCTCTAGCGGGCCTCCAAGAGACCCAGTACTTC.

This chain connects TRBV13 to TRBJ2-7; 12 bases fit TRBD2. CDR1 and CDR2 from the germline V gene are PRHDT and FYEKMQ (reference sequence). This CDR3 spans 17 amino acids. J lost 6 bases, V lost 6 bases, and 15 bases had no gene match. CDR3 loop: CASSRPPLAGGPGEQYF. CDR3 coding DNA: TGTGCCAGCAGTCGTCCGCCCCTAGCGGGAGGGCCCGGCGAGCAGTACTTC.

The J gene is TRBJ1-2, the V gene TRBV19; 8 bases are shared with TRBD1. Trimming cost V 5 bases and J 5 bases; bases outside gene matches: 1. Germline CDR1 reads LNHDA; CDR2 reads SQIVND (reference sequence). This CDR3 contains 12 residues. The CDR3 sequence: CASSGTGYGYTF. CDR3 sequence (DNA): TGTGCCAGTAGTGGGACAGGTTATGGCTACACCTTC.

The rearrangement uses TRBV28 and TRBJ2-7; 8 bases map to TRBD1. The CDR3 covers 13 residues. The trim removed 7 bases at V and 4 bases at J, leaving 6 bases unmatched. Looked up from germline, CDR1 is MDHEN and CDR2 is SYDVKM. CDR3 sequence reads: CASTPGQGYEQYF. CDR3 bases: TGTGCCAGCACCCCAGGACAGGGATACGAGCAGTACTTC.

This clone has just a few counts. This chain connects TRBV2 to TRBJ1-2, with D unresolved. Germline lookup yields CDR1 SNHLY and CDR2 FYNNEI. Trimming left V 6 bases short and J 5 bases short, with 13 bases between. The CDR3 runs to 13 residues. The CDR3 loop is CASSLGGPYGYTF. The CDR3 DNA reads TGTGCCAGCAGCCTAGGCGGCCCTTATGGCTACACCTTC.

This chain uses TRBV30 with TRBJ2-1, with TRBD2 as a possible D gene (5 bases). This CDR3 is 14 amino acids long. Germline CDR1 and CDR2: GTSNPN and SVGIG (reference sequence). The ends were cut back, 0 bases at V and 4 bases at J, with 10 bases in the middle. The CDR3 DNA sequence: TGTGCCTGGAGTGTGGGCGGACTTTACAATGAGCAGTTCTTC. It specifies CAWSVGGLYNEQFF.

The V and J genes are TRBV25-1 and TRBJ2-7, with TRBD1 identical over 7 bases. The CDR3 is made up of 12 amino acids. The trim removed 4 bases at V and 4 bases at J, leaving 1 base unmatched. The germline V gene encodes CDR1 MGHDK and CDR2 SYGVNS. The CDR3 coding sequence is TGTGCCAGCAGTGGACAGGGTTACGAGCAGTACTTC. Translation gives CASSGQGYEQYF.

This clone was seen a handful of times. V and J are TRBV4-2 and TRBJ1-2; 9 bases match TRBD1. J gave up 8 bases and V 3 bases, and 10 bases lay outside the gene matches. From germline, CDR1 is LGHNA and CDR2 YNFKEQ. This CDR3 has 15 amino acids. This chain's CDR3 is CASSQVGQGKSGYTF. CDR3 nucleotide sequence: TGTGCCAGCAGCCAGGTCGGACAGGGGAAGTCGGGCTACACCTTC.

The rearrangement uses TRBV5-1 and TRBJ2-7; D possibly corresponds to TRBD2 (6 bases). The V end was cut by 4 bases, the J end by 5 bases, with 16 bases between. This CDR3 comprises 14 residues. Germline lookup yields CDR1 SGHRS and CDR2 YFSETQ. CDR3 bases: TGCGCCAGCAGCCCGGAGGGGCGCTTGGACGAGCAGTACTTC. It yields the protein CASSPEGRLDEQYF.

Comments on this clone: The junction departs from the called germline gene at one end, perhaps through a read error. The chain joins TRBV6-6 to TRBJ1-2; D gene unclear. The germline V gene has CDR1 MNHNY and CDR2 SVGAGI (reference sequence). The CDR3 is 13 amino acids. This CDR3 reads CAGRPRGSYGYTF. As DNA, the CDR3 is TGTGCCGGCAGACCGCGGGGATCTTATGGCTACACCTTC.

The rearrangement uses TRBV14 and TRBJ2-5, with 14 bases identical to TRBD2. The germline V gene has CDR1 SGHDN and CDR2 FVKESK. Trimming removed 4 bases from V and 0 bases from J; junction bases left unmatched: 7. The CDR3 has 18 residues. The DNA for the CDR3 is TGTGCCAGCAGCCCCGGGACTAGCGGGGGACCGTACCAAGAGACCCAGTACTTC. Residues: CASSPGTSGGPYQETQYF.

The V gene is TRBV7-2, the J gene TRBJ2-7, with TRBD2 identical over 9 bases. J lost 2 bases, V lost 0 bases, and 2 bases had no gene match. Germline V gene lookup returns CDR1 SGHTA and CDR2 FQGNSA. This CDR3 comprises 15 residues. CDR3 residues: CASSLAAGGTYEQYF. The DNA of the CDR3 is TGTGCCAGCAGCTTAGCGGCGGGAGGGACCTACGAGCAGTACTTC.

The chain couples TRBV7-2 to TRBJ2-7, with 7 bases that match TRBD2. J gave up 8 bases and V 6 bases, and 19 bases lay outside the gene matches. CDR1 is SGHTA and CDR2 is FQGNSA in the germline V gene. The CDR3 has 16 amino acids. Here the CDR3 DNA reads TGTGCCAGCAGACGAGGGGAAGCGGGACGGAGTGAGAAGCAGTACTTC. Protein product: CASRRGEAGRSEKQYF.

V is TRBV27 and J is TRBJ2-2; D gene unclear. V lost 6 bases to trimming and J lost 0 bases, with 20 bases between them. This CDR3 has 18 amino acids. Germline CDR1 and CDR2: MNHEY and SMNVEV (reference sequence). The CDR3 DNA is TGTGCCAGCAGCCCTTGGCCCGATGGTCGGGCGAACACCGGGGAGCTGTTTTTT. This sequence encodes CASSPWPDGRANTGELFF.